These 20 T cell receptor beta chains originate from one sample sequenced in a study of cytomegalovirus exposure and HLA in healthy donors. 60 Vbeta and 13 Jbeta primers were used in PCR. Sequencing was performed with immunoSEQ multiplex PCR; in TCRdb, only in-frame clones are kept and a portion is missing. The sample lists 90,000 to 150,000 clones, over 80% occurring once. Material: PBMCs. These receptors came from a man over 45 in good health and CMV-seronegative.

The chain couples TRBV27 to TRBJ1-5; D unclear. This CDR3 contains 16 residues. The germline V gene has CDR1 MNHEY and CDR2 SMNVEV (reference sequence). Trimming removed 3 bases at V and 1 base at J, with 13 bases between. The CDR3 bases are TGTGCCAGCAGTTTGTCGGGAACCTGGAGCAATCAGCCCCAGCATTTT. It encodes CASSLSGTWSNQPQHF.

V is TRBV28 and J is TRBJ2-1, with D maybe TRBD2 (5 bases). The CDR3 has 14 amino acids. CDR1 and CDR2 from the germline V gene are MDHEN and SYDVKM. Trimming shortened V by 2 bases and J by 7 bases, and 12 bases separated the two germline ends. CDR3 sequence reads: CASSLVSSPNEQFF. The DNA of the CDR3 is TGTGCCAGCAGTTTAGTTTCTAGCCCGAATGAGCAGTTCTTC.

The V gene is TRBV6-5, the J gene TRBJ1-5; 7 bases line up with TRBD1. The CDR3 length is 13 residues. With V trimmed by 4 bases and J by 5 bases, 2 bases remained unmatched. In germline, CDR1 is MNHEY, CDR2 SVGAGI. As DNA, the CDR3 is TGTGCCAGCAGTTTCGACAGGGATCAGCCCCAGCATTTT. It yields the protein CASSFDRDQPQHF.

CDR3 DNA: TGTGCCAGCGAGCGCCGTGCTAACACAGATACGCAGTATTTT. This gives the protein CASERRANTDTQYF. The chain couples TRBV2 to TRBJ2-3; the D is unclear. Between the trimmed V and J ends, which lost 8 bases and 2 bases, there was a span of 14 bases. Germline CDR1 and CDR2: SNHLY and FYNNEI. The CDR3 has 14 residues.

This sequence joins TRBV11-2 and TRBJ2-5, with D possibly being TRBD1 (7 bases). Looked up from germline, CDR1 is SGHAT and CDR2 is FQNNGV. V dropped 1 base and J dropped 2 bases, with 14 bases sitting between them. The CDR3 loop spans 16 amino acids. The CDR3 DNA is TGTGCCAGCAGCTTAGCAGGGGGGATAGGGCAAGAGACCCAGTACTTC. Translated: CASSLAGGIGQETQYF.

The genes are TRBV28 and TRBJ1-3; D may be TRBD1 (6 bases). Germline V gene data show CDR1 as MDHEN and CDR2 as SYDVKM. V was pared by 2 bases and J by 0 bases, with 17 bases between. This CDR3 region has 18 residues. The CDR3 sequence: CASSLERGGGSSGNTIYF. Written as DNA, the CDR3 is TGTGCCAGCAGTTTAGAACGGGGGGGCGGAAGCTCTGGAAACACCATATATTTT.

Concerning this clone: The junction does not match germline at one end; this may be a read error. V usage is TRBV9 and J usage is TRBJ1-6; 10 bases match TRBD1. The germline V gene encodes CDR1 SGDLS and CDR2 YYNGEE. CDR3 length: 13 amino acids. This CDR3 is CASSARDRGNRYF. The CDR3 nucleotides are TGTGCCAGCAGCGCCCGGGACAGGGGAAACAGGTACTTT. The full variable domain, completed using reference TRBV9 and TRBJ1-6, is DSGVTQTPKHLITATGQRVTLRCSPRSGDLSVYWYQQSLDQGLQFLIQYYNGEERAKGNILERFSAQQFPDLHSELNLSSLELGDSALYFCASSARDRGNRYFGNGTRLTVT.

The chain employs TRBV29-1 and TRBJ2-7; perhaps TRBD1 as D (6 bases). Germline assignment: CDR1 SQVTM and CDR2 ANQGSEA. V was pared by 4 bases and J by 3 bases, with 7 bases between. This CDR3 contains 11 residues. The CDR3: CSVGTVYEQYF. The DNA of the CDR3 is TGCAGCGTTGGGACAGTCTACGAGCAGTACTTC.

V usage is TRBV28 and J usage is TRBJ2-7; the match to TRBD2 covers 10 bases. This CDR3 is built from 18 residues. Looked up from germline, CDR1 is MDHEN and CDR2 is SYDVKM. V lost 8 bases and J lost 3; bases outside the gene matches: 19. This chain's CDR3 is CASGIPLAGASTHYEQYF. The CDR3 DNA is TGTGCCAGCGGAATCCCGCTAGCGGGGGCCTCGACCCACTACGAGCAGTACTTC. Combining the CDR3 with reference TRBV28 and TRBJ2-7 gives the whole variable domain DVKVTQSSRYLVKRTGEKVFLECVQDMDHENMFWYRQDPGLGLRLIYFSYDVKMKEKGDIPEGYSVSREKKERFSLILESASTNQTSMYLCASGIPLAGASTHYEQYFGPGTRLTVT.

There are a few counts of this clone. This rearrangement joins TRBV4-2 to TRBJ1-5; D is possibly TRBD1 (6 bases). Trimming pared 0 bases from V and 0 bases from J, leaving 12 bases between. The CDR3 has 17 amino acids. In germline, CDR1 is LGHNA, CDR2 YNFKEQ. CDR3 DNA: TGTGCCAGCAGCCAAGAAGGGGGATTTAATAGCAATCAGCCCCAGCATTTT. Its translation: CASSQEGGFNSNQPQHF.

J is TRBJ2-3 and V is TRBV7-2; possibly TRBD1 for D (5 bases). This CDR3 has 16 amino acids. V lost 1 base, J lost 6 bases, and 17 bases lay in between. CDR1 is SGHTA, CDR2 FQGNSA, per germline. The DNA of the CDR3 is TGTGCCAGCAGCTTAGGGCGGTCAGGGTATGGGGATACGCAGTATTTT. It specifies CASSLGRSGYGDTQYF.

This rearrangement joins TRBV5-1 to TRBJ2-1, with D perhaps matching TRBD1 (7 bases). There are 14 residues in the CDR3. Trimming cost V 4 bases and J 8 bases, with 16 bases left between them. Germline lookup yields CDR1 SGHRS and CDR2 YFSETQ. CDR3 sequence (DNA): TGCGCCAGCAGCCCGTGGAGGGGGCGCGATGAGCAGTTCTTC. Translation: CASSPWRGRDEQFF.

V usage is TRBV10-1 and J usage is TRBJ2-2, with 8 bases identical to TRBD1. The CDR3 spans 19 residues. Germline V gene sequence: CDR1 WNHNN, CDR2 SYGVQD (reference sequence). The J segment lost 2 bases and the V segment lost 0 bases, leaving 11 bases of the junction unmatched. CDR3 DNA sequence: TGCGCCAGCAGTGAGTCGGGGACAGGTCTTTGCACCAACACCGGGGAGCTGTTTTTT. As protein: CASSESGTGLCTNTGELFF.

The chain joins TRBV20-1 to TRBJ2-3; a possible D gene is TRBD2 (6 bases). CDR3 size: 10 residues. Germline lookup yields CDR1 DFQATT and CDR2 SNEGSKA (reference sequence). Trimming cost V 2 bases and J 10 bases, with 7 bases left between them. The CDR3 sequence is CSARWGAQYF. In DNA, the CDR3 is TGCAGTGCTAGATGGGGGGCGCAGTATTTT.

The chain is built from TRBV7-2 and TRBJ1-1; 9 bases align to TRBD1. V shed 1 base and J 3 bases; nucleotides not matched to a gene: 9. The CDR3 is 17 residues long. CDR1 is SGHTA and CDR2 is FQGNSA in the germline V gene. The CDR3 coding sequence is TGTGCCAGCAGCTTAGGAACAGGGGGCGTGAGGGACACTGAAGCTTTCTTT. This codes for CASSLGTGGVRDTEAFF. Combining the CDR3 with reference TRBV7-2 and TRBJ1-1 gives the whole variable domain GAGVSQSPSNKVTEKGKDVELRCDPISGHTALYWYRQSLGQGLEFLIYFQGNSAPDKSGLPSDRFSAERTGGSVSTLTIQRTQQEDSAVYLCASSLGTGGVRDTEAFFGQGTRLTVV.

As to this clone: Other nucleotide sequences in the sample specify the same CDR3. J is TRBJ1-1 and V is TRBV2; the match to TRBD1 covers 7 bases. The junction had 5 bases not matched to a gene; V was cut back by 3 bases and J by 4 bases. This CDR3 is 14 amino acids long. Germline V gene sequence: CDR1 SNHLY, CDR2 FYNNEI. CDR3 sequence (DNA): TGTGCCAGCAGTGACACCCCAGGGGGCACTGAAGCTTTCTTT. Translating it yields CASSDTPGGTEAFF.

The rearrangement uses TRBV6-5 and TRBJ1-1; 7 bases match TRBD1. The CDR3 has 11 residues. V was clipped by 4 bases and J by 9 bases; unmatched bases: 2. Germline-derived CDR1 and CDR2 are MNHEY and SVGAGI. This CDR3 is CASSWTGKAFF. As DNA, the CDR3 is TGTGCCAGCAGTTGGACAGGTAAAGCTTTCTTT.

The sample holds a few counts of this clone. V gene TRBV7-8 combines with J gene TRBJ2-1; D may be TRBD2 (6 bases). Trimming took off 2 bases at V and 2 bases at J, with 13 bases between the two ends. CDR1 is SGHVS, CDR2 FQNEAQ, per germline. This CDR3 region has 16 residues. This CDR3 reads CASSLTGGGAYNEQFF. CDR3 coding DNA: TGTGCCAGCAGCTTAACGGGCGGCGGGGCCTACAATGAGCAGTTCTTC.

The chain uses TRBV28 and TRBJ1-1; 12 bases fit TRBD1. In germline, CDR1 is MDHEN, CDR2 SYDVKM. V gave up 2 bases and J gave up 11 bases; unmatched junction bases: 6. This CDR3 contains 14 residues. This CDR3 is CASSLPGQGASAFF. For the CDR3, the DNA is TGTGCCAGCAGTTTACCGGGACAGGGGGCGAGTGCTTTCTTT. Combining the CDR3 with reference TRBV28 and TRBJ1-1 gives the whole variable domain DVKVTQSSRYLVKRTGEKVFLECVQDMDHENMFWYRQDPGLGLRLIYFSYDVKMKEKGDIPEGYSVSREKKERFSLILESASTNQTSMYLCASSLPGQGASAFFGQGTRLTVV.

This clone has just a few counts. This chain links TRBV2 with TRBJ2-5, with D hard to call. Deletions cut 5 bases from V and 2 bases from J, with 12 bases between. The germline V gene has CDR1 SNHLY and CDR2 FYNNEI. CDR3 length: 14 residues. CDR3 nucleotides: TGTGCCAGCAGTTTAAGGAGTAGGCAAGAGACCCAGTACTTC. It translates to CASSLRSRQETQYF.